This T cell receptor (beta chain) was found in a study of blood T cell repertoires in COVID-19. Study-wide background: Sources were T cells, B-cell-depleted T cells, or PBMCs; the material itself was cDNA or gDNA.

Only a few counts were recorded for this clone. Methods used by the authors: Reference gene primer amplification in the assay estimated nucleated cell counts. Clones were sequenced by immunoSEQ multiplex PCR, and TCRdb holds only the in-frame ones, with some missing. D and trimming were read from the DNA, whereas the V and J calls and clone size are those reported in that table. The profile shows around 380,000 clones, roughly 80% of them singletons. Per germline, CDR1 MDHEN and CDR2 SYDVKM. V lost 6 bases to trimming and J lost 0 bases, with 12 bases between them. The CDR3 sequence is 15 residues long.

The receptor comes from a human donor with acute or convalescent COVID-19. The donor label of this sample is uncertain. The sample consisted of peripheral blood. The chain recombines TRBV28 with TRBJ1-3; D might be TRBD1 (5 bases). The CDR3, as DNA: TGTGCCAGCAGCCTATTACAGGTCTCTGGAAACACCATATATTTT. It encodes CASSLLQVSGNTIYF.